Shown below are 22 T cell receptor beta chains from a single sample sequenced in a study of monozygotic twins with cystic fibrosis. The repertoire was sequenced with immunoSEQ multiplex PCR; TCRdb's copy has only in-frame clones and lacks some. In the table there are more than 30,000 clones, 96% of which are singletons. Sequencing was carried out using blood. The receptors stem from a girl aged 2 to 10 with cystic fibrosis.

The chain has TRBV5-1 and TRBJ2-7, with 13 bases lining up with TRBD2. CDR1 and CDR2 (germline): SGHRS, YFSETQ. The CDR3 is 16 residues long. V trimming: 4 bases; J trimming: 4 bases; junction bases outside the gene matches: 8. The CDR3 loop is CASSLGTSGIGYEQYF. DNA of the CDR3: TGCGCCAGCAGCCTAGGGACTAGCGGGATAGGGTACGAGCAGTACTTC.

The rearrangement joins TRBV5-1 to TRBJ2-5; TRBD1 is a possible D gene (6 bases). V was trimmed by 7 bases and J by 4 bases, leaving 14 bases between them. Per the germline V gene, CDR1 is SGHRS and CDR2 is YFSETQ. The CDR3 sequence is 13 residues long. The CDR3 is CASWSRDTETQYF. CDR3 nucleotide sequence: TGCGCCAGCTGGAGCCGGGACACAGAGACCCAGTACTTC.

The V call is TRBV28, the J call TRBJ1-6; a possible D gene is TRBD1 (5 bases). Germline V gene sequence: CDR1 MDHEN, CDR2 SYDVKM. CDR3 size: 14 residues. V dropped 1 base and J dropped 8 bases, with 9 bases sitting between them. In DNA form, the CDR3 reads TGTGCCAGCAGTTTATTGGGGACTCATTCACCCCTCCACTTT. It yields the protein CASSLLGTHSPLHF.

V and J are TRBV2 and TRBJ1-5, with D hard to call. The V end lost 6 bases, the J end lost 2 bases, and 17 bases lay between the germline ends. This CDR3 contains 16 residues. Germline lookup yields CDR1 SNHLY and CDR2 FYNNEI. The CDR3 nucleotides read TGTGCCAGCAGAGCGGGAGGAGCGTTAGGCAATCAGCCCCAGCATTTT. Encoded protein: CASRAGGALGNQPQHF.

The CDR3 nucleotides are TGTGCCAGCAGCCGGAACAGGGGGCTTAATGGCTACACCTTC. It encodes CASSRNRGLNGYTF. V is TRBV7-9 and J is TRBJ1-2; 9 nucleotides agree with TRBD1. The CDR3 has 14 amino acids. CDR1 and CDR2 from the germline V gene are SEHNR and FQNEAQ (reference sequence). Trimming took 5 bases from V and 6 from J; bases not matched to a gene: 7.

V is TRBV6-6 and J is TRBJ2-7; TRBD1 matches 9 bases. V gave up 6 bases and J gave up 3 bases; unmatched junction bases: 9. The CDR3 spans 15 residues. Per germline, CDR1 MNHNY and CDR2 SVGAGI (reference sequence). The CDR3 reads CASSQGQGIYYEQYF. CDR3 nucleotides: TGTGCCAGCAGCCAAGGACAGGGGATTTACTACGAGCAGTACTTC.

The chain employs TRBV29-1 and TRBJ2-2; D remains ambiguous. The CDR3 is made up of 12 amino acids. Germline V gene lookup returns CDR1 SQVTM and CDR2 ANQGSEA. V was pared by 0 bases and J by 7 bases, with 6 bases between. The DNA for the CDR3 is TGCAGCGTTGAAGATCGGAGCGGGGAGCTGTTTTTT. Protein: CSVEDRSGELFF.

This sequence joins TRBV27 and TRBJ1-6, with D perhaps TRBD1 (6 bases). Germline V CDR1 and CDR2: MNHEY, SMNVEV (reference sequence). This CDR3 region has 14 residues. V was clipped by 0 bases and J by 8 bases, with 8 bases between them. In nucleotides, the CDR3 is TGTGCCAGCAGTTTATCGGGGGCCGATTCACCCCTCCACTTT. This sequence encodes CASSLSGADSPLHF.

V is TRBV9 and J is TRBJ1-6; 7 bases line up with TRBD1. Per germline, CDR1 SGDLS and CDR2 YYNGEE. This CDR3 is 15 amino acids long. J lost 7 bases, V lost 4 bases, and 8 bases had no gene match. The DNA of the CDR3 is TGTGCCAGCAGCTCCCGACAGGGTACGAATTCACCCCTCCACTTT. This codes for CASSSRQGTNSPLHF.

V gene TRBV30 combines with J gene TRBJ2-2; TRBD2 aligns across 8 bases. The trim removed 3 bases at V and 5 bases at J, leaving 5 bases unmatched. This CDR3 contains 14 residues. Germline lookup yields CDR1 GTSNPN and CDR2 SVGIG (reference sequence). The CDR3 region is CAWRSLAGTGELFF. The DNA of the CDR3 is TGTGCCTGGAGATCGCTAGCGGGTACCGGGGAGCTGTTTTTT.

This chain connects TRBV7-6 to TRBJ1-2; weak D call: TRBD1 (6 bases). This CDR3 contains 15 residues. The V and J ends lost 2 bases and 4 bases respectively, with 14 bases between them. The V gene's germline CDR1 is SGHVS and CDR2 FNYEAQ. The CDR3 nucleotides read TGTGCCAGCAGCTTACACGGGGGGCGGATCTATGGCTACACCTTC. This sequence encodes CASSLHGGRIYGYTF.

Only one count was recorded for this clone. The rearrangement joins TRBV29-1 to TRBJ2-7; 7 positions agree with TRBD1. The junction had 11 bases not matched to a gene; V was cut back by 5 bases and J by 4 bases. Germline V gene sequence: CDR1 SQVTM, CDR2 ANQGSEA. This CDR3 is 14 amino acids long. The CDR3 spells CSVWTGLDRYEQYF. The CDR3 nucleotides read TGCAGCGTTTGGACAGGATTGGATAGGTACGAGCAGTACTTC.

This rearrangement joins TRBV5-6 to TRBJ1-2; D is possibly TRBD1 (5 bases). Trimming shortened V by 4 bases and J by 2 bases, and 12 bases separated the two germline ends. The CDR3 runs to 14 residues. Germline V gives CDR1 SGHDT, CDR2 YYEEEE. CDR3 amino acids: CASSGRGMNYGYTF. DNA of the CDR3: TGTGCCAGCAGCGGGCGGGGGATGAACTATGGCTACACCTTC.

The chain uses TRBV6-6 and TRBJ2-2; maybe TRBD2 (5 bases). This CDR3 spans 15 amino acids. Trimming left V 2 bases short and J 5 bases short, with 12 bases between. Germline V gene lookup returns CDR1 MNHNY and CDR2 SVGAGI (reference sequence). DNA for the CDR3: TGTGCCAGCAGTTACCAAGCGGCTGGGACCGGGGAGCTGTTTTTT. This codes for CASSYQAAGTGELFF.

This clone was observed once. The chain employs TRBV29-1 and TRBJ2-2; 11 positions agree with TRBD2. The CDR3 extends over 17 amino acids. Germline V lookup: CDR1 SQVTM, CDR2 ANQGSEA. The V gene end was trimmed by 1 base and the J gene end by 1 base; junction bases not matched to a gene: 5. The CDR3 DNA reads TGCAGCGTTGAAGCCCCGGGACTAGCGGTGAACACCGGGGAGCTGTTTTTT. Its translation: CSVEAPGLAVNTGELFF.

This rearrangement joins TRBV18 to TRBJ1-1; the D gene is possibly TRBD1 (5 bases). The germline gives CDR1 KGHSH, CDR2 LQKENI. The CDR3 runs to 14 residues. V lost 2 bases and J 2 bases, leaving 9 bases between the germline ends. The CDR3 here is CASSPKGINTEAFF. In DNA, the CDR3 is TGTGCCAGCTCACCAAAGGGGATCAACACTGAAGCTTTCTTT.

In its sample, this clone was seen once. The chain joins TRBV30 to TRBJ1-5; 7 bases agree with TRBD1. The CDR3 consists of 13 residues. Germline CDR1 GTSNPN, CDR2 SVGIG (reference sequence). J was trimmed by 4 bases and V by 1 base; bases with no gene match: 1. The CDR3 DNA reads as TGTGCCTGGAGTGGGGACAGTAATCAGCCCCAGCATTTT. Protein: CAWSGDSNQPQHF.

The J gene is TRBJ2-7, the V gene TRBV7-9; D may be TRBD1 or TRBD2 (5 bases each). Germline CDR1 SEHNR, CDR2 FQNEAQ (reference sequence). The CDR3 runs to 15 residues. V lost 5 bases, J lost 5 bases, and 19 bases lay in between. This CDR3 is CASSPPTGTRNEQYF. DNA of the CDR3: TGTGCCAGCAGCCCACCTACCGGGACCCGAAACGAGCAGTACTTC.

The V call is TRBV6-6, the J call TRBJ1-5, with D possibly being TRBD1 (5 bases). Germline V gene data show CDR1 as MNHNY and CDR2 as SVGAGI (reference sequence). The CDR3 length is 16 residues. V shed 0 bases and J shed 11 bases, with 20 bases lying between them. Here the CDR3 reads CASSYSRRGEPLAQHF. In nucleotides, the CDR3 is TGTGCCAGCAGTTACTCGAGAAGGGGTGAGCCCTTGGCCCAGCATTTT.

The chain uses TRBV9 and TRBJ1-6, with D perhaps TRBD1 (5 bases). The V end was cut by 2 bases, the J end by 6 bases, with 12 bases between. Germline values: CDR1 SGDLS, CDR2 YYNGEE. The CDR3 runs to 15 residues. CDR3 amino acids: CASSVGPGLNSPLHF. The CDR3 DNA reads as TGTGCCAGCAGCGTGGGCCCGGGACTTAATTCACCCCTCCACTTT.

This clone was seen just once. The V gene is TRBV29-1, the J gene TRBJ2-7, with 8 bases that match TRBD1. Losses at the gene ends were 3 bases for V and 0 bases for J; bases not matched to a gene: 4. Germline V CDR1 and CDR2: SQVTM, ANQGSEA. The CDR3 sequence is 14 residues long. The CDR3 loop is CSVDVTGDSYEQYF. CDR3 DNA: TGCAGCGTTGATGTGACAGGGGACTCCTACGAGCAGTACTTC.

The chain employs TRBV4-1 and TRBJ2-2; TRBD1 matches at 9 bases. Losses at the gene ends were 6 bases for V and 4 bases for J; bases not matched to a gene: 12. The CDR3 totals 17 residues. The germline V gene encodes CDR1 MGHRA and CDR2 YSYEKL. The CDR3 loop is CASRYQQGAVGTGELFF. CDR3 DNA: TGCGCCAGCAGGTATCAACAGGGGGCGGTTGGCACCGGGGAGCTGTTTTTT.